This record looks at one TCR beta chain sequence and its context. This sample stems from a study of blood T cell repertoires in COVID-19. At the level of the study: The samples span acute and convalescent COVID-19 from the United States, Italy and Spain. The cDNA or gDNA used as material had been derived from T cells, B-cell-depleted T cells, or PBMCs.

Authors' data handling: Amplification of reference gene primers was used by the study to estimate nucleated cell counts. The method was immunoSEQ multiplex PCR; TCRdb's version includes in-frame clones alone and lacks a portion of them. The V and J calls and clone size are taken from that table; D and trimming were inferred from the DNA. The sample lists 150,000 to 200,000 clones; roughly 78% were seen once. The V gene's germline CDR1 is MGHRA and CDR2 YSYEKL. This CDR3 has 16 amino acids. The V end was cut by 1 base, the J end by 6 bases, with 15 bases between. The chain employs TRBV4-1 and TRBJ2-2; D possibly corresponds to TRBD2 (5 bases). The TCR sequence derives from a man aged 70 or older with active or convalescent COVID-19. Material for sequencing was peripheral blood. The CDR3 sequence is CASSQVLGVESGELFF. The CDR3 nucleotides are TGCGCCAGCAGCCAAGTTCTCGGGGTGGAGTCCGGGGAGCTGTTTTTT.